The 2 T cell receptor beta chains in this list originate from one sample, sequenced in a study of cytomegalovirus exposure and HLA in healthy donors. Primers: 60 Vbeta forward and 13 Jbeta reverse. Here immunoSEQ multiplex PCR was the method, and the copy in TCRdb shows in-frame clones only, minus some. The sample has fewer than 200,000 clones; roughly 75% are singletons. The sequenced material came from PBMCs. Receptor source: a man aged 35 to 55 in good health and CMV-seronegative.

The chain uses TRBV13 and TRBJ1-4; 10 bases fit TRBD1. Per germline, CDR1 PRHDT and CDR2 FYEKMQ (reference sequence). V was pared by 5 bases and J by 7 bases, with 4 bases of the junction left unmatched. This CDR3 spans 14 amino acids. The CDR3 DNA follows: TGTGCCAGCAGCATAAGACAGGGGGCTGAAAAACTGTTTTTT. Residues: CASSIRQGAEKLFF.

V and J are TRBV11-3 and TRBJ2-5; tentatively, D is TRBD2 (6 bases). The CDR3 length is 15 residues. Trimming left V 0 bases short and J 6 bases short, with 14 bases between. From germline, CDR1 is SGHNT and CDR2 YENEEA. The CDR3 nucleotides read TGTGCCAGCAGCTTAGACGACGGGAGCGCGCAGACCCAGTACTTC. It is translated as CASSLDDGSAQTQYF.